The subject of this entry is one TCR beta chain. Its antigen is undetermined. These data belong to a study of radiation and T cells in renal cell carcinoma. Study conclusions and caveats: From baseline, blood top tumor clonotypes peaked at 2 weeks post-radiation.

The table came from immunoSEQ multiplex PCR; TCRdb's copy has only in-frame clones and leaves some out. The sample shows roughly 100,000 clones, 70% to 85% of them seen only once. V dropped 10 bases and J dropped 2 bases, with 14 bases sitting between them. The CDR3 is 13 amino acids. Germline lookup yields CDR1 MDHEN and CDR2 SYDVKM. The time point is: baseline pretreatment blood. Treatment specified: 15 Gy SBRT to primary tumor, nephrectomy 4 weeks later. Blood was sampled at baseline, 2 weeks and 4 weeks after SBRT. The patient's renal cell carcinoma had clear cell pathology. The clonotype originates from a man aged 55-75 years with renal cell carcinoma. The chain joins TRBV28 to TRBJ1-1; D call uncertain. The specimen comprised blood, sampled from a patient whose treatment included radiotherapy and nephrectomy. Written as DNA, the CDR3 is TGTGCCACCCTGACCGGAGTCAACACTGAAGCTTTCTTT. This codes for CATLTGVNTEAFF.